This T cell receptor beta chain was profiled in a study of cytomegalovirus exposure and HLA in healthy donors. From germline, CDR1 is MNHEY and CDR2 SMNVEV (reference sequence). The CDR3 spans 13 residues. V lost 3 bases to trimming and J lost 3 bases, with 9 bases between them. Study-wide results and caveats: Later analysis suggested links between common viral pathogens and several top significant clusters. Later analysis found that TCR beta chains associated with HLA were more clonally expanded than other, equally common chains.

It was with 60 Vbeta and 13 Jbeta primers that the PCR ran. Method: immunoSEQ multiplex PCR; TCRdb's copy keeps in-frame clones and lacks some. The table shows fewer than 250,000 clones, with roughly four fifths occurring only once. Concerning this clone itself: What it recognizes is unknown.

J is TRBJ2-7 and V is TRBV27, with D perhaps matching TRBD2 (6 bases). Sequencing was carried out using PBMCs. The receptor's source is a woman in her 30s in good health and CMV-seropositive. CDR3 region: CASSLGTYYEQYF. The CDR3 DNA is TGTGCCAGCAGTTTGGGGACTTACTACGAGCAGTACTTC.